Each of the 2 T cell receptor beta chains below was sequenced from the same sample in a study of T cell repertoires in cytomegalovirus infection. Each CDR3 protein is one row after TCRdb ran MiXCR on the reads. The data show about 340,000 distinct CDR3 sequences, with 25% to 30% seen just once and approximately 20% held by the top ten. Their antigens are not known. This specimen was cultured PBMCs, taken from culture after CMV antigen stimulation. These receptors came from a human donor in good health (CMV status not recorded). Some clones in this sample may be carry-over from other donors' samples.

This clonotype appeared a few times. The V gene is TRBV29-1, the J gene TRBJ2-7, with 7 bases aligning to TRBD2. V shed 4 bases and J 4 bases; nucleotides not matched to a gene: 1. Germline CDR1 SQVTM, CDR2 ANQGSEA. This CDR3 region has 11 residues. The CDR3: CSVGGGYEQYF. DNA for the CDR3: TGCAGCGTTGGGGGAGGGTACGAGCAGTACTTC.

In DNA, the CDR3 is TGTGCCAGCAGCTCGGCGGCAACTAATGAAAAACTGTTTTTT. This translates into CASSSAATNEKLFF. This chain uses TRBV7-9 with TRBJ1-4, with D uncertain. This CDR3 has 14 amino acids. Germline V gives CDR1 SEHNR, CDR2 FQNEAQ (reference sequence). The V and J ends lost 4 bases and 0 bases respectively, with 6 bases between them.